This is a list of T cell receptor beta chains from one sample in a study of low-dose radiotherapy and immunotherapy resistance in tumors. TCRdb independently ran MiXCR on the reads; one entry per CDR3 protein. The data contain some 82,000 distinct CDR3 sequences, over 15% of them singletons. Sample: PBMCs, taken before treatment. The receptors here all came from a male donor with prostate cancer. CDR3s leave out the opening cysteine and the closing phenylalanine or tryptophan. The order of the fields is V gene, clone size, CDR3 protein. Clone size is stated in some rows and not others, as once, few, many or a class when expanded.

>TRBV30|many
AWIRLGNTIY
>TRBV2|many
ASRSRPNTEAF
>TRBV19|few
ASSSGRQPALETQY
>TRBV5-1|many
ASSSDGSFGQF
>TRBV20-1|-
SATDRVNYGYT
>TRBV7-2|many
ASSLSPENTGELF
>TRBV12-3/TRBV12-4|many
ASSLVQGGMNTEAF
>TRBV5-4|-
ASSTIGLEQY
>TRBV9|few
ASSQTSGRTDEQF
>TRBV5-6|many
ASSLGPIGH
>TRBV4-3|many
ASSLGSPVEKLF